These 18 T cell receptor beta chains were sequenced from one sample in a study of CD8+CD57+ T cells in acquired aplastic anemia. CDR3 and TCR beta VDJ profiling relied on a genomic DNA template. TCRdb re-called the reads with MiXCR, one entry per CDR3 protein. The sample consists of a few hundred thousand distinct CDR3 sequences, approximately 32% of them appearing once. Patients who underwent sequencing had shown CD8+CD57+ cell expansion by flow cytometry. The source material was sorted CD4+, CD8+, or CD8+CD57+ T cells (not recorded which) from PBMCs. These receptors were collected from a human donor with aplastic anemia.

This clonotype is medium-sized (0.01 to 0.1%) by share. The gene calls are TRBV24-1 and TRBJ1-1; TRBD1 might be the D (6 bases). This CDR3 has 16 residues. Germline V lookup: CDR1 KGHDR, CDR2 SFDVKD. Trimming took off 2 bases at V and 1 base at J, with 13 bases between the two ends. The CDR3 nucleotides are TGTGCCACCAGTGATTCGTCGTTAGGGGGGAACACTGAAGCTTTCTTT. Residues: CATSDSSLGGNTEAFF.

This chain connects TRBV2 to TRBJ1-4; perhaps TRBD1 as D (5 bases). Germline V gene sequence: CDR1 SNHLY, CDR2 FYNNEI. The CDR3 spans 14 residues. Trimming removed 5 bases at V and 13 bases at J, with 20 bases between. CDR3 DNA: TGTGCCAGCAGTTTAGCGTCATCAAACGGGGGACTGTTTTTT. Residues: CASSLASSNGGLFF.

This clonotype has a count of ten or more. CDR3 region: CASSSAGGRWNEKLFF. The CDR3 DNA sequence: TGTGCCAGTAGCTCGGCGGGGGGGCGGTGGAATGAAAAACTGTTTTTT. The rearrangement joins TRBV19 to TRBJ1-4; possibly TRBD1 for D (6 bases). Between the trimmed V and J ends, which lost 6 bases and 5 bases, there was a span of 19 bases. The CDR3 has 16 amino acids. CDR1 and CDR2 (germline): LNHDA, SQIVND (reference sequence).

The chain links TRBV12-3 or TRBV12-4 to TRBJ1-6, with D perhaps matching TRBD1 (6 bases). This CDR3 has 14 amino acids. V was shortened by 5 bases and J by 10 bases, with 15 bases between the two germline ends. The CDR3 DNA is TGTGCCAGCAGTCAACAGGGAATCAAGTCACCCCTCCACTTT. Protein: CASSQQGIKSPLHF.

The rearrangement joins TRBV12-3 or TRBV12-4 to TRBJ1-5; D is ambiguous. This CDR3 comprises 15 residues. V was shortened by 1 base and J by 4 bases, with 11 bases between the two germline ends. CDR3 residues: CASSLGAGRNQPQHF. CDR3 nucleotides: TGTGCCAGCAGTTTAGGGGCTGGCAGGAATCAGCCCCAGCATTTT.

This chain links TRBV24-1 with TRBJ2-7, with no clear D. The CDR3 sequence is 12 residues long. V lost 6 bases, J lost 7 bases, and 12 bases lay in between. The germline V gene encodes CDR1 KGHDR and CDR2 SFDVKD. DNA of the CDR3: TGTGCCACCAGTTACCGTGATGGAGAGCAGTACTTC. Amino acid sequence: CATSYRDGEQYF.

This clonotype occurred a few times. The rearrangement joins TRBV11-1 to TRBJ2-3; 11 bases line up with TRBD2. The junction had 9 bases not matched to a gene; V was cut back by 5 bases and J by 2 bases. The length of the CDR3 is 17 residues. Germline V CDR1 and CDR2: SGHAT, FQDESV (reference sequence). The CDR3 loop is CASSPIGTSGATDTQYF. The CDR3 DNA is TGTGCCAGCAGCCCGATAGGGACTAGCGGAGCCACAGATACGCAGTATTTT.

This chain joins TRBV12-1 and TRBJ2-1; TRBD2, as called in the table, went unchecked against the DNA. TRBV12-1 is marked as a pseudogene. The CDR3 is 19 amino acids. CDR3 sequence: CASSSFPVTSASSYNEQFF. The CDR3 bases are TGTGCCAGCAGTTCCTTCCCAGTTACTAGCGCCAGCTCCTACAATGAGCAGTTCTTC.

The rearrangement links TRBV20-1 to TRBJ2-3; the match to TRBD2 covers 7 bases. CDR1 is DFQATT and CDR2 is SNEGSKA in the germline V gene (reference sequence). Germline trimming cut 5 bases from V and 2 bases from J; bases unmatched to any gene: 7. The CDR3 spans 14 residues. The CDR3 region has the DNA TGCAGTGCTGAATGGCTAGCGGACACAGATACGCAGTATTTT. The encoded protein is CSAEWLADTDTQYF.

The V call is TRBV2, the J call TRBJ1-5; no clear D gene. Looked up from germline, CDR1 is SNHLY and CDR2 is FYNNEI. V was pared by 6 bases and J by 0 bases, with 12 bases between. CDR3 size: 15 residues. The CDR3 DNA follows: TGTGCCAGCAGCCCCGGGGAATATAGCAATCAGCCCCAGCATTTT. Its translation: CASSPGEYSNQPQHF.

This clonotype was seen a handful of times. The chain is built from TRBV10-1 and TRBJ1-2; TRBD1 matches 11 bases. Germline values: CDR1 WNHNN, CDR2 SYGVQD (reference sequence). The trim removed 8 bases at V and 8 bases at J, leaving 16 bases unmatched. This CDR3 has 16 residues. This CDR3 reads CASVDETGQGGRGYTF. CDR3 sequence (DNA): TGCGCCAGCGTGGACGAAACGGGACAGGGGGGCAGAGGCTACACCTTC.

The rearrangement joins TRBV25-1 to TRBJ2-7; D ambiguous. Trimming removed 11 bases from V and 4 bases from J, with 6 bases in between. This CDR3 is built from 9 residues. CDR1 and CDR2 (germline): MGHDK, SYGVNS. CDR3 sequence: CAWGYEQYF. In DNA form, the CDR3 reads TGTGCCTGGGGATACGAGCAGTACTTC.

This clonotype was detected only a few times. The chain couples TRBV2 to TRBJ1-2, with 7 positions matching TRBD1. Trimming cost V 5 bases and J 1 base; bases outside gene matches: 4. Germline V gives CDR1 SNHLY, CDR2 FYNNEI. This CDR3 contains 14 residues. The CDR3: CASSPGGINYGYTF. The CDR3 nucleotides are TGTGCCAGCAGTCCAGGGGGTATTAACTATGGCTACACCTTC.

This clonotype showed up many times. The V and J genes are TRBV29-1 and TRBJ2-1; D unresolved. Germline values: CDR1 SQVTM, CDR2 ANQGSEA. Trimming stripped 4 bases from V and 5 bases from J, with 6 bases between. The CDR3 loop spans 11 amino acids. The CDR3 coding sequence is TGCAGCGTTGTACTAAACAATGAGCAGTTCTTC. Its protein is CSVVLNNEQFF.

This clonotype was observed a few times. V gene TRBV19 combines with J gene TRBJ2-2; maybe TRBD1 (6 bases). CDR3 length: 16 residues. Germline V gene data show CDR1 as LNHDA and CDR2 as SQIVND (reference sequence). Trimming removed 3 bases at V and 2 bases at J, with 13 bases between. CDR3 sequence reads: CASSIGWGRNTGELFF. CDR3 in DNA: TGTGCCAGTAGTATCGGGTGGGGGCGCAACACCGGGGAGCTGTTTTTT.

The V and J genes are TRBV20-1 and TRBJ1-1, with 8 positions matching TRBD1. The CDR3 sequence is 13 residues long. Trimming removed 0 bases from V and 7 bases from J; junction bases left unmatched: 4. The V gene's germline CDR1 is DFQATT and CDR2 SNEGSKA (reference sequence). The chain's CDR3 is CSARDVQGGEAFF. The CDR3 coding sequence is TGCAGTGCTAGAGATGTACAGGGGGGTGAAGCTTTCTTT.

The chain joins TRBV10-3 to TRBJ1-6, with D possibly TRBD1 on 6 matching bases. This CDR3 is 16 amino acids long. Germline V lookup: CDR1 ENHRY, CDR2 SYGVKD. Trimming pared 6 bases from V and 3 bases from J, leaving 15 bases between. DNA of the CDR3: TGTGCCATCAGGACAGGTCCCCCCTACTATAATTCACCCCTCCACTTT. It translates to CAIRTGPPYYNSPLHF.

The gene calls are TRBV15 and TRBJ2-7; 14 bases are shared with TRBD2. Germline V gene sequence: CDR1 LNHNV, CDR2 YYDKDF (reference sequence). The CDR3 is 22 residues long. The trim removed 0 bases at V and 0 bases at J, leaving 16 bases unmatched. In DNA form, the CDR3 reads TGTGCCACCAGCAGAGATCGTCAGCGGGGGACTAGCGGGAGACCTCTCTCCTACGAGCAGTACTTC. Translation gives CATSRDRQRGTSGRPLSYEQYF.